This is a list of T cell receptor beta chains from one sample in a study of early stage breast cancer tumors. Assay used: immunoSEQ multiplex PCR; TCRdb lists only in-frame clones, some missing. Found here are 50,000 to 65,000 clones, around 80% of them singletons; the top ten hold approximately 3%. Sequenced sample: blood. The receptors here all came from a person aged 30-39 years with breast cancer. The CDR3 runs from the conserved cysteine through the conserved F or W. The D gene is left open where the match is weak. Part of the rows lack a size; the others show once, few, many or a class for expanded clones.

abundance: .
d_gene: .
j_gene: TRBJ1-2
v_gene: TRBV5-4
CDR3aa: CASSSYYGTFYGYTF
CDR3nt: TGTGCCAGCAGCTCCTATTACGGAACCTTCTATGGCTACACCTTC

abundance: .
d_gene: TRBD2
j_gene: TRBJ2-1
v_gene: TRBV7-3
CDR3aa: CASSLSGSSYNEQFF
CDR3nt: TGTGCCAGCAGCCTCAGCGGGAGCTCCTACAATGAGCAGTTCTTC

abundance: .
d_gene: TRBD1
j_gene: TRBJ2-2
v_gene: TRBV6-1
CDR3aa: CASREMTGVGGELFF
CDR3nt: TGTGCCAGCAGGGAGATGACAGGGGTCGGCGGGGAGCTGTTTTTT

abundance: once
d_gene: .
j_gene: TRBJ1-3
v_gene: TRBV19
CDR3aa: CASFTDNANTIYF
CDR3nt: TGTGCCAGTTTTACGGACAACGCGAACACCATATATTTT

abundance: .
d_gene: .
j_gene: TRBJ1-3
v_gene: TRBV19
CDR3aa: CASTPLDSGNTIYF
CDR3nt: TGTGCCAGTACCCCATTAGACTCTGGAAACACCATATATTTT

abundance: .
d_gene: .
j_gene: TRBJ2-7
v_gene: TRBV11-2
CDR3aa: CASNFARPPFEQYF
CDR3nt: TGTGCCAGCAACTTTGCGCGCCCGCCTTTCGAGCAGTACTTC

abundance: .
d_gene: .
j_gene: TRBJ2-7
v_gene: TRBV6-6
CDR3aa: CASSYGSTYEQYF
CDR3nt: TGTGCCAGCAGTTACGGGAGTACCTACGAGCAGTACTTC

abundance: .
d_gene: .
j_gene: TRBJ2-5
v_gene: TRBV6-1
CDR3aa: CATYGRGLGTQYF
CDR3nt: TGTGCCACATATGGGAGGGGGCTTGGGACCCAGTACTTC

abundance: .
d_gene: TRBD2
j_gene: TRBJ2-7
v_gene: TRBV7-6
CDR3aa: CASSSGLAGEAQYF
CDR3nt: TGTGCCAGCAGCTCGGGACTAGCGGGAGAGGCGCAGTACTTC

abundance: .
d_gene: .
j_gene: TRBJ2-7
v_gene: TRBV2
CDR3aa: CASSGVSSYEQYF
CDR3nt: TGTGCCAGCAGTGGAGTCAGTTCCTACGAGCAGTACTTC

abundance: once
d_gene: TRBD1
j_gene: TRBJ2-7
v_gene: TRBV6-6
CDR3aa: CASLVRDRGVYEQYF
CDR3nt: TGTGCCAGCCTAGTGCGGGACAGGGGAGTCTACGAGCAGTACTTC

abundance: .
d_gene: .
j_gene: TRBJ2-1
v_gene: TRBV7-6
CDR3aa: CASAYYGNEQFF
CDR3nt: TGTGCCAGCGCGTACTACGGGAATGAGCAGTTCTTC

abundance: .
d_gene: .
j_gene: TRBJ1-3
v_gene: TRBV19
CDR3aa: CASSGGRSGNTIYF
CDR3nt: TGTGCCAGTTCGGGGGGAAGGTCCGGAAACACCATATATTTT

abundance: .
d_gene: .
j_gene: TRBJ2-1
v_gene: TRBV6-4
CDR3aa: CASSEELEYNEQFF
CDR3nt: TGTGCCAGCAGTGAAGAACTGGAGTACAATGAGCAGTTCTTC

abundance: .
d_gene: .
j_gene: TRBJ2-1
v_gene: TRBV7-9
CDR3aa: CASSLPGRSYNEQFF
CDR3nt: TGTGCCAGCAGCTTACCGGGACGCTCCTACAATGAGCAGTTCTTC

abundance: .
d_gene: TRBD1
j_gene: TRBJ2-7
v_gene: TRBV5-5
CDR3aa: CASSLGTGPYEQYF
CDR3nt: TGTGCCAGCAGCTTGGGGACAGGGCCCTACGAGCAGTACTTC

abundance: once
d_gene: .
j_gene: TRBJ2-7
v_gene: TRBV4-1
CDR3aa: CASSQGTTHNDEQYF
CDR3nt: TGCGCCAGCAGCCAAGGGACTACCCATAACGACGAGCAGTACTTC